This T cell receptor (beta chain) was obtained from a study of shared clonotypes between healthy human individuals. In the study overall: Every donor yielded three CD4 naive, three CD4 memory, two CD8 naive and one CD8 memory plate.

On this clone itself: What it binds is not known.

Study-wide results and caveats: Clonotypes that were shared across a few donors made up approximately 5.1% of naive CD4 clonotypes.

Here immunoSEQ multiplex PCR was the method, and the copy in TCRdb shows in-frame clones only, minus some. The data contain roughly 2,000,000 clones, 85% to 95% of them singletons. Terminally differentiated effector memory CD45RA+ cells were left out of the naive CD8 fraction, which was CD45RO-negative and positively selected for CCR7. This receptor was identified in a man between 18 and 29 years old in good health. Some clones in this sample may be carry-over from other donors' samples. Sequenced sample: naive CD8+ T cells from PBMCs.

CDR3 bases: TGTGCCACCGGGCGGACTCTGGCCGGGGAGCTGTTTTTT. Its translation: CATGRTLAGELFF. The chain is built from TRBV15 and TRBJ2-2; weak D call: TRBD2 (5 bases). Germline assignment: CDR1 LNHNV and CDR2 YYDKDF (reference sequence). With 8 bases removed from V and 6 bases from J, the gap between germline ends came to 13 bases. The CDR3 is made up of 13 amino acids.